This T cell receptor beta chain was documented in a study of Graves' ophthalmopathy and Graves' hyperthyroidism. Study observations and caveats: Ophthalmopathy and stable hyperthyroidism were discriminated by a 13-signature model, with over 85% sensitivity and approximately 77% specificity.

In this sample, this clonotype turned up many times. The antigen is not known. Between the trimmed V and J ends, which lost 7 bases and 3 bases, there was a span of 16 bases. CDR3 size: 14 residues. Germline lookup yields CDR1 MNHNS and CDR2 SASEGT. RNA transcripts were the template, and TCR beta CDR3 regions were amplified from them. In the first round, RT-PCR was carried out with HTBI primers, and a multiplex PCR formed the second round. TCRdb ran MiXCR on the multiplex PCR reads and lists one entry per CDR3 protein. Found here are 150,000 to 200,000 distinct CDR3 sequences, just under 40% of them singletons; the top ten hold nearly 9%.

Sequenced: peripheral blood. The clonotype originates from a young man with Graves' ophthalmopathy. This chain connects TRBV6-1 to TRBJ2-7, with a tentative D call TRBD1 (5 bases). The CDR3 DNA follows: TGTGCCAGCACCAGGGCACTCTCCGGCTACGAGCAGTACTTC. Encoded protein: CASTRALSGYEQYF.